This TCR beta chain was recovered during a study of T-cell memory formation after mild COVID-19. Study background: TCR clusters were mostly confined to one donor each.

TCRdb recomputed calls from the 5' RACE reads with MiXCR, one row per CDR3 protein. This sample has roughly 300,000 distinct CDR3 sequences; around 15% occur once, and the top ten carry approximately 23%. Notes on this clonotype: The antigen remains undetermined.

Overall study findings and caveats: For contracting clones, CD4+ ones sat mainly in CM and EM, CD8+ in EMRA. Clones that got smaller from day 15 to 85 had even CD4/CD8, while clones growing later tipped toward CD4+.

CDR3 length: 13 residues. Germline V lookup: CDR1 SEHNR, CDR2 FQNEAQ (reference sequence). V was shortened by 5 bases and J by 1 base, with 8 bases between the two germline ends. Sequencing used PBMCs or a T cell subset sorted from them (not recorded which). The chain is built from TRBV7-9 and TRBJ1-1; D ambiguous. This receptor was obtained from a man aged 18 to 30 who had mild COVID-19 (a few samples of this study predate the infection). Cell type and time point are not known. The CDR3 sequence: CASSNSGNTEAFF. The CDR3 DNA reads TGTGCCAGCAGCAACAGTGGGAACACTGAAGCTTTCTTT. Full variable domain (remainder filled in from reference TRBV7-9 and TRBJ1-1): DTGVSQNPRHKITKRGQNVTFRCDPISEHNRLYWYRQTLGQGPEFLTYFQNEAQLEKSRLLSDRFSAERPKGSFSTLEIQRTEQGDSAMYLCASSNSGNTEAFFGQGTRLTVV.